The subject of this entry is one TCR beta chain. The target antigen is unknown. Treatment meaning: some 20 received Ad26.COV2.S at low or high dose, single or two shots; 5 received placebo; per-sample allocation not given. On day 63 after the first injection, vaccine and placebo recipients gave samples. The data were obtained in a study of Ad26.COV2.S vaccination and SARS-CoV-2 variants. The overall study: Participant was drawn from the COV1001 Ad26.COV2.S trial arm. Regarding the study as a whole: The TCR breadth and depth analyses may have understated or missed part of the total T cell responses. Substantial breadth was reported for post-vaccination spike-specific CD8+ and CD4+ T cells.

The CDR3 is 16 amino acids. Trimming removed 3 bases from V and 0 bases from J, with 15 bases in between. The germline V gene has CDR1 GTSNPN and CDR2 SVGIG (reference sequence). Clones were read by immunoSEQ multiplex PCR, and TCRdb kept only the in-frame ones, dropping some. The data hold roughly 500,000 clones, with roughly nine tenths observed a single time. The gene calls are TRBV30 and TRBJ2-4, with D unclear. This receptor was taken from a person between 18 and 59 years old who received the Ad26.COV2.S COVID-19 vaccine or a placebo. The sequenced sample was peripheral blood, obtained in a trial of Ad26.COV2.S vaccine versus placebo. CDR3 region: CAWRTEGILAKNIQYF. The DNA for the CDR3 is TGTGCCTGGAGAACCGAAGGGATACTAGCCAAAAACATTCAGTACTTC.